A selection of T cell receptor beta chains follows, all from one sample in a study of circulating tumor DNA in untreated peripheral T-cell lymphoma. Profiled with immunoSEQ multiplex PCR; TCRdb holds only in-frame clones, not every one. The sample shows just over 6,500 clones, more than 55% of them seen only once. The sample taken for sequencing was tumor tissue. The receptors shown here come from a human donor with peripheral T-cell lymphoma. Each CDR3 is given with its conserved first and last residue. The order of the fields is V gene, clone size, J gene, D gene, CDR3 DNA, CDR3 protein. D genes are given only for firm matches. The size field is filled for only some rows; it gives once, few, many or a size class.

TRBV28,.,TRBJ1-5,.,TGTGCCAGCAGTTTATCCAGTCGAGGGCGAGGACAGCCCCAGCATTTT,CASSLSSRGRGQPQHF
TRBV11-3,.,TRBJ2-7,.,TGTGCCAGCAGCTCCCCACGGGGGTTGTACGAGCAGTACTTC,CASSSPRGLYEQYF
TRBV30,few,TRBJ2-5,TRBD2,TGTGCCTGGAGGGAAACTAGCGGGAGTTCAGGGACCCAGTACTTC,CAWRETSGSSGTQYF
TRBV6-8,.,TRBJ2-2,TRBD1,TGTGCCAGCAGTTACTCAGGGGGCGCGGGCACCGGGGAGCTGTTTTTT,CASSYSGGAGTGELFF
TRBV11-1,few,TRBJ1-1,.,TGTGCCAGCAGCTTATATAGGCAGTCCCCTGGGGGAGCTTTCTTT,CASSLYRQSPGGAFF
TRBV9,.,TRBJ2-1,TRBD2,TGTGCCAGCAGCAGGGAAGCGGGAATTAATGAGCAGTTCTTC,CASSREAGINEQFF
TRBV7-5,.,TRBJ2-5,.,TGTGCCAGCAGCATGGGACAGGGGTTCGAAGAGACCCAGTACTTC,CASSMGQGFEETQYF
TRBV10-3,.,TRBJ2-3,.,TGTGCCATCAGTGAGGGGCTAGCGATCACAGATACGCAGTATTTT,CAISEGLAITDTQYF
TRBV18,.,TRBJ2-7,TRBD2,TGTGCCAGCTCACCTCCGGGGGGTGTCTACGAGCAGTACTTC,CASSPPGGVYEQYF
TRBV6-7,.,TRBJ2-7,TRBD1,TGTGCCAGCAGTTACTCTATCGGGACAGGGAAAGAGCAGTACTTC,CASSYSIGTGKEQYF
TRBV11-3,.,TRBJ2-1,.,TGTGCCAGCAGCTTAGTACTGTTGAAGTCAAATGAGCAGTTCTTC,CASSLVLLKSNEQFF
TRBV18,.,TRBJ2-2,.,TGTGCCAGCTCAACCACCGTCAGGGTTAACACCGGGGAGCTGTTTTTT,CASSTTVRVNTGELFF
TRBV16,large,TRBJ1-5,.,TGTGCCAGCAGCCAATCCAGAAATCAGCCCCAGCATTTT,CASSQSRNQPQHF
TRBV6-8,.,TRBJ2-7,TRBD1,TGTGCCAGCAGTTCCACCCTCATGAACGACGGGACAGGGTATTACGAGCAGTACTTC,CASSSTLMNDGTGYYEQYF
TRBV11-3,.,TRBJ1-6,.,TGTGCCAGCAGCTTGAGCCAGAGGAATTCACCCCTCCACTTT,CASSLSQRNSPLHF
TRBV5-1,.,TRBJ1-1,.,TGCGCCAGCAGCACTCACGGAAGGGGGAACACTGAAGCTTTCTTT,CASSTHGRGNTEAFF
TRBV29-1,.,TRBJ2-1,TRBD2,TGCAGCGGTACTCAAGCGGGGAATAGTTACAATGAGCAGTTCTTC,CSGTQAGNSYNEQFF
TRBV19,few,TRBJ1-2,TRBD1,TGTGCCACCAACAGGGGCGCTAACTATGGCTACACCTTC,CATNRGANYGYTF
TRBV11-3,.,TRBJ2-3,TRBD2,TGTGCCAGCAGCTTGTTTAGCGGGAGCAGCACAGATACGCAGTATTTT,CASSLFSGSSTDTQYF
TRBV18,few,TRBJ2-7,TRBD2,TGTGCCAGCAATGCGGGGGACGACGAGCAGTACTTC,CASNAGDDEQYF
TRBV30,few,TRBJ1-2,.,TGTGCCTGGAGTGTAAATCCGGAGGGTGCTGGCTACACCTTC,CAWSVNPEGAGYTF
TRBV19,few,TRBJ1-1,.,TGTGCCAGTAGTACAGGGGTGAACACTGAAGCTTTCTTT,CASSTGVNTEAFF
TRBV6-8,.,TRBJ2-1,.,TGTGCCAGCAGTTACTCGGCAGGGTCTCACGATGAGCAGTTCTTC,CASSYSAGSHDEQFF
TRBV15,few,TRBJ2-1,.,TGTGCCACCAGCAGAGATGACGGGACTGACAATGAGCAGTTCTTC,CATSRDDGTDNEQFF
TRBV28,medium-sized,TRBJ1-6,TRBD1,TGTGCCAGCAGAGACAGGGAAACTCCCCTCCACTTT,CASRDRETPLHF
TRBV11-3,.,TRBJ2-2,.,TGTGCCAGCAGCTTAGAAGGGGGAGAGACCGGGGAGCTGTTTTTT,CASSLEGGETGELFF
TRBV28,few,TRBJ1-5,TRBD1,TGTGCCAGCAGGTGGACAGGGGAAGGCAATCAGCCCCAGCATTTT,CASRWTGEGNQPQHF
TRBV18,.,TRBJ2-7,.,TGTGCCAGCTCACCACCGGTTAAGGAACCCTACGAGCAGTACTTC,CASSPPVKEPYEQYF